This T cell receptor (beta chain) was recorded in a study of metastatic and nonmetastatic thyroid tumors. General study findings and limits: Benign nodules reportedly had significantly lower TCR beta diversity than malignant thyroid tumors in blood and tumor.

This clone was observed many times. The antigen is undetermined. In the original processing: In papillary thyroid cancer, a distant-metastasis classifier was built using CDR3 differences across clinicopathological groups. TCRdb ran MiXCR on the PCR reads. In this record, the V and J calls reflect TCRdb's handling and not the investigators' own analysis. Altogether some 83,000 clones are present, around an eighth being singletons, with the ten largest covering about 10%. Trimming removed 9 bases from V and 0 bases from J; junction bases left unmatched: 4. In germline, CDR1 is SNHLY, CDR2 FYNNEI. This CDR3 is built from 13 residues. Each patient came to thyroid surgery without any prior treatment (of any kind).

Material: tumor tissue. This sequence originates from a female donor with papillary thyroid cancer or a benign thyroid nodule (not recorded which). Some clones in this sample may be carry-over from other donors' samples. V and J are TRBV2 and TRBJ1-1; TRBD1 agrees at 7 bases. The CDR3, as DNA: TGTGCCAGGACAGGGCCCATGAACACTGAAGCTTTCTTT. It yields the protein CARTGPMNTEAFF. Based on the CDR3 plus reference TRBV2 and TRBJ1-1, the full variable domain is EPEVTQTPSHQVTQMGQEVILRCVPISNHLYFYWYRQILGQKVEFLVSFYNNEISEKSEIFDDQFSVERPDGSNFTLKIRSTKLEDSAMYFCARTGPMNTEAFFGQGTRLTVV.